This entry features one TCR beta chain sequence. What it binds is not known. The data were obtained in a study of T cell responses to AZD1222 COVID-19 vaccine. Sequencing used immunoSEQ multiplex PCR; TCRdb keeps in-frame clones, though not all of them. The profile shows 140,000 to 150,000 clones, approximately 91% of them singletons. Trimming took 5 bases from V and 6 from J; bases not matched to a gene: 4. The CDR3 runs 15 residues. Germline V gene data show CDR1 as SGHAT and CDR2 as FQNNGV. Study-level points and caveats: Baseline serostatus was positive in only six AZD1222 recipients. Epitopes outside B.1.351 and B.1.1.7 mutated regions reportedly drew nearly half of spike TCRs.

Source: peripheral blood, taken 28 days after the second AZD1222 dose. The receptor's source is an adult who received the AZD1222 COVID-19 vaccine. The chain is built from TRBV11-2 and TRBJ2-1, with 13 bases aligning to TRBD2. CDR3 bases: TGTGCCAGCAGCCCAAGGACTAGCGGGGGCAATGAGCAGTTCTTC. As protein: CASSPRTSGGNEQFF.